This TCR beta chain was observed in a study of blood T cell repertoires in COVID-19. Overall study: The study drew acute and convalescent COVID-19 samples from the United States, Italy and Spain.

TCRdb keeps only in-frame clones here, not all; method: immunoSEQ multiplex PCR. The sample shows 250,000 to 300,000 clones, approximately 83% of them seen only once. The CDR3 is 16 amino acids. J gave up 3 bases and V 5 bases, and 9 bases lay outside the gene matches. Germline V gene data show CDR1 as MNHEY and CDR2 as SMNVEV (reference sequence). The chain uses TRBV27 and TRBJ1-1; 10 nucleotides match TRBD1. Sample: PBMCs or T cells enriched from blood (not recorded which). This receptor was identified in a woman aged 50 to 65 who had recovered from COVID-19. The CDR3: CASSILPGQGHTEAFF. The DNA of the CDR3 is TGTGCCAGCAGTATACTACCGGGACAGGGGCACACTGAAGCTTTCTTT.